This T cell receptor delta chain was identified during a study of gamma-delta T cells after stem cell transplantation (dated by TCRdb to the mid-2010s). This clone has only a few counts. Its antigen is still unknown. Per-nucleotide qualities are absent, and no much larger clonotype sits a single base away. Libraries were made using RT-PCR. TCRdb records Illumina MiSeq as the sequencer. In TCRdb, clones were called once more from the public reads by CATT, and rows of identical DNA were later combined. The sample table records about 13,000 delta-chain clones; roughly 30% of these occur just once. Jointly, the top ten make up approximately 3.9% of the sample. The CDR3 goes from the cysteine to the phenylalanine over 16 residues. Left in the record is the CDR3 DNA by itself, 48 bases read in frame from the first base. V and J lose 9 bases and 7 bases, and a span of 27 bases separates them. CDR1 and CDR2 were assigned from the germline V gene as TSWWSYY and QGS.

The chain couples TRDV1 to TRDJ1, with the D call tentatively TRDD2 or TRDD3, each fitting 7 bases. The clonotype originates from a human donor. It is not recorded whose cells these are; they may come from a transplant donor. Sequencing was performed on gamma-delta T cells. The nucleotide sequence is TGTGCTCTCCGGTTTCCTACTAGGGGATATCGGGGTAAACTCATCTTT. Its coded protein is CALRFPTRGYRGKLIF.